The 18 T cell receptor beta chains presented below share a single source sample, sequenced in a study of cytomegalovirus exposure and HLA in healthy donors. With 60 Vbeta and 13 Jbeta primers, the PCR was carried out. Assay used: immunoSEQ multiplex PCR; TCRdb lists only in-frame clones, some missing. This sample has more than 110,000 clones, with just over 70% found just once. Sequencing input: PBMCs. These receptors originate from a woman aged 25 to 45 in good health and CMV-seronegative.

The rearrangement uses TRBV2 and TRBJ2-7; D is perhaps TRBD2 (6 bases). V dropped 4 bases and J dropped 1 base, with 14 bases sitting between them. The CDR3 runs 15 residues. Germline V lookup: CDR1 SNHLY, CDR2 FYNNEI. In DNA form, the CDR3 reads TGTGCCAGCAGTGGGGCGGGGACTTTATCCTACGAGCAGTACTTC. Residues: CASSGAGTLSYEQYF.

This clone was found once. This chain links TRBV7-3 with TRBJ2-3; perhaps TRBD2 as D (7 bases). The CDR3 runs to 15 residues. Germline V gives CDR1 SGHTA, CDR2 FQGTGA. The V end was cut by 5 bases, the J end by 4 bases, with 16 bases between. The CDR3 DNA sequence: TGTGCCAGCAGCATACTAGGCGGGGGCCCAGATACGCAGTATTTT. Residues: CASSILGGGPDTQYF. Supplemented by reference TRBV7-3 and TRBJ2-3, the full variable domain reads GAGVSQTPSNKVTEKGKYVELRCDPISGHTALYWYRQSLGQGPEFLIYFQGTGAADDSGLPNDRFFAVRPEGSVSTLKIQRTERGDSAVYLCASSILGGGPDTQYFGPGTRLTVL.

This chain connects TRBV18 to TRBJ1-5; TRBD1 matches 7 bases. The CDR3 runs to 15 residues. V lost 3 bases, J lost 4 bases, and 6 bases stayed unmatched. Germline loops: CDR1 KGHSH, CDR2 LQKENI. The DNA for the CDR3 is TGTGCCAGCTCACCGACAGGGAGCCCTAATCAGCCCCAGCATTTT. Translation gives CASSPTGSPNQPQHF.

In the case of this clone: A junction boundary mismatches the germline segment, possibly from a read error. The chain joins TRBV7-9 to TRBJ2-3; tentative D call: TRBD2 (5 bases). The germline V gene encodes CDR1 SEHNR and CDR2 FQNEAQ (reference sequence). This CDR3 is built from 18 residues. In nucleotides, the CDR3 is TGTGCCAGCAGCCAGACCTATGTCTTGGCTAGCTTTCCAGATCCGCAGTATTTT. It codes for CASSQTYVLASFPDPQYF. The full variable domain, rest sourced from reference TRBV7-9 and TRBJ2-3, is DTGVSQNPRHKITKRGQNVTFRCDPISEHNRLYWYRQTLGQGPEFLTYFQNEAQLEKSRLLSDRFSAERPKGSFSTLEIQRTEQGDSAMYLCASSQTYVLASFPDPQYFGPGTRLTVL.

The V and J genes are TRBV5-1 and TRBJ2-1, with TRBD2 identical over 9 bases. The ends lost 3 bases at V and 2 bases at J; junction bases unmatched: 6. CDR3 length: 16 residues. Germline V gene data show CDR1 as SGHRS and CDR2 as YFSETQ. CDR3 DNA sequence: TGCGCCAGCAGCTATAGCGGGAGAAATCCCTACAATGAGCAGTTCTTC. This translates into CASSYSGRNPYNEQFF.

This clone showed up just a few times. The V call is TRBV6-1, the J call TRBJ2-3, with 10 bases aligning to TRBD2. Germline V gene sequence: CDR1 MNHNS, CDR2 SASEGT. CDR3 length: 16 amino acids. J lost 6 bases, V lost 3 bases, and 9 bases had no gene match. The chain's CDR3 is CASSEVVAGGGDTQYF. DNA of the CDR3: TGTGCCAGCAGTGAGGTCGTAGCGGGGGGAGGTGATACGCAGTATTTT.

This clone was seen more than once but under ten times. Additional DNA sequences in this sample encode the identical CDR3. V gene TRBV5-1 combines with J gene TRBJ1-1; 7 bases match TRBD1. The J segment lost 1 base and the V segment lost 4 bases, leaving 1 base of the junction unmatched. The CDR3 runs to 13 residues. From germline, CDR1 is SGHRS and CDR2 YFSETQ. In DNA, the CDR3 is TGCGCCAGCAGCCGGACAGGGAACACTGAAGCTTTCTTT. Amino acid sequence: CASSRTGNTEAFF.

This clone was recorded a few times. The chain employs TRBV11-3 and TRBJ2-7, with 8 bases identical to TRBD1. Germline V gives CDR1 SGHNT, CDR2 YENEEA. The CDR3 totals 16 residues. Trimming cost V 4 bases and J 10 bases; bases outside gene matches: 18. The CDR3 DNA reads TGTGCCAGCAGCTCGGGAGCGTCGGGGTCAGGGGGCTCTCAGTACGTC. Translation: CASSSGASGSGGSQYV.

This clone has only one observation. The CDR3 protein is CASSTGGGTGELFF. The CDR3 nucleotides read TGTGCCAGCAGCACCGGGGGGGGAACCGGGGAGCTGTTTTTT. The chain carries TRBV6-5 and TRBJ2-2; 8 bases are shared with TRBD2. The CDR3 runs 14 residues. Germline CDR1 is MNHEY and CDR2 is SVGAGI. V lost 6 bases, J lost 5 bases, and 5 bases stayed unmatched.

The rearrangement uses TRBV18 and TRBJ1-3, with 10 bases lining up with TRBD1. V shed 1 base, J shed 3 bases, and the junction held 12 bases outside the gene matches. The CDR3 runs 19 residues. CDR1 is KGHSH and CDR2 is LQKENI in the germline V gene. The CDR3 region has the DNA TGTGCCAGCTCACCACGGATCATGGGACAGGGGTCTTTTGGAAACACCATATATTTT. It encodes CASSPRIMGQGSFGNTIYF.

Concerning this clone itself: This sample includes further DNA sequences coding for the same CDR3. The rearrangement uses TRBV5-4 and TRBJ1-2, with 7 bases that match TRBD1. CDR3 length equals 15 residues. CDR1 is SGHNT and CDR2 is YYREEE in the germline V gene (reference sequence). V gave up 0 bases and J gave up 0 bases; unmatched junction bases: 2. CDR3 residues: CASSLGGTANYGYTF. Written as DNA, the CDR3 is TGTGCCAGCAGCTTGGGCGGGACAGCTAACTATGGCTACACCTTC.

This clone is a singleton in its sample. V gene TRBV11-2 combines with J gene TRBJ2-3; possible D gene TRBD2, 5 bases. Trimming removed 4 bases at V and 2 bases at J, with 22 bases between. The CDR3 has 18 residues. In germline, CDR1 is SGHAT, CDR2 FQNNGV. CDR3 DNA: TGTGCCAGCAGCTCTCTCGCGGGTCGGCTTGATAACACAGATACGCAGTATTTT. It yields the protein CASSSLAGRLDNTDTQYF.

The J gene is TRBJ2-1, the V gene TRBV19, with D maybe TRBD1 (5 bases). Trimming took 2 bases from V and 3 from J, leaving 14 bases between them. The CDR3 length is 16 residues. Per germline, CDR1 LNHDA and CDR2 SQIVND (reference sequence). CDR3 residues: CASSIKVYQGYNEQFF. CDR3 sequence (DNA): TGTGCCAGTAGTATAAAAGTCTATCAGGGCTACAATGAGCAGTTCTTC. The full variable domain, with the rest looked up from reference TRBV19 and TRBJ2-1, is DGGITQSPKYLFRKEGQNVTLSCEQNLNHDAMYWYRQDPGQGLRLIYYSQIVNDFQKGDIAEGYSVSREKKESFPLTVTSAQKNPTAFYLCASSIKVYQGYNEQFFGPGTRLTVL.

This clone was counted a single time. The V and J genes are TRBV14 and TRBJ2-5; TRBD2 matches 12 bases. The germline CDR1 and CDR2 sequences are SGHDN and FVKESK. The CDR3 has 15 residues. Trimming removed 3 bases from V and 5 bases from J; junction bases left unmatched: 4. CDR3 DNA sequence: TGTGCCAGCAGCCAGTTACTAGCGGGAGGCGAGACCCAGTACTTC. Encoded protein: CASSQLLAGGETQYF.

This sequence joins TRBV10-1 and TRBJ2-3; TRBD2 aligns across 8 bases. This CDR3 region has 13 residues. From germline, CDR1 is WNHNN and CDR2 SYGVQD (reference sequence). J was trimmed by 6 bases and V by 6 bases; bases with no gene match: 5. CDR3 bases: TGCGCCAGCAGAGCCGGGACTAGGGATACGCAGTATTTT. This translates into CASRAGTRDTQYF.

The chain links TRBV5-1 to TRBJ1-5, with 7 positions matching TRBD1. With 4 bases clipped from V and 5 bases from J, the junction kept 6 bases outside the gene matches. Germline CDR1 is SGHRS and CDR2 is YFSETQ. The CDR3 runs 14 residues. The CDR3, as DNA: TGCGCCAGCAGCCCTGGGACAGAGGATCAGCCCCAGCATTTT. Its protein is CASSPGTEDQPQHF.

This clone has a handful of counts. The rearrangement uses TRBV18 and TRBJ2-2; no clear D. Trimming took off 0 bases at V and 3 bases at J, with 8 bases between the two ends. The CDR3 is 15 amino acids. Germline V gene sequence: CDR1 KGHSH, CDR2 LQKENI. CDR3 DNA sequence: TGTGCCAGCTCACCACCACAGAAAGACACCGGGGAGCTGTTTTTT. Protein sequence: CASSPPQKDTGELFF.

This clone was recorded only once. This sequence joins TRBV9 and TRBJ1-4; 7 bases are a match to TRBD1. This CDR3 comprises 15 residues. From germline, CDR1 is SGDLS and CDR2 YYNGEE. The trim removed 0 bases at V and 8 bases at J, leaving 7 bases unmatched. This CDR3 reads CASSVALGTDEKLFF. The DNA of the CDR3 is TGTGCCAGCAGCGTAGCCCTAGGGACAGACGAAAAACTGTTTTTT. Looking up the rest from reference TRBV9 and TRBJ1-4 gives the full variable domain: DSGVTQTPKHLITATGQRVTLRCSPRSGDLSVYWYQQSLDQGLQFLIQYYNGEERAKGNILERFSAQQFPDLHSELNLSSLELGDSALYFCASSVALGTDEKLFFGSGTQLSVL.